One and the same sample provided the 21 T cell receptor beta chains below, sequenced in a study of blood T cells in healthy people across ages. For the second PCR, which ran for about 7 to 11 cycles, a sample-barcoded 5' primer and a J-beta primer mix were used. TCRdb re-called the 5' RACE reads through MiXCR, storing one row per CDR3 protein. The sample holds about 1,400,000 distinct CDR3 sequences, 42% seen once. The sample taken for sequencing was blood. These receptors were obtained from a woman aged 18 to 35 in good health.

This clonotype was seen only a few times. J is TRBJ2-3 and V is TRBV7-2; no definite D call. V lost 5 bases, J lost 8 bases, and 17 bases lay in between. CDR1 is SGHTA, CDR2 FQGNSA, per germline. There are 14 residues in the CDR3. The CDR3: CASSHQLSFSTQYF. The CDR3 DNA is TGTGCCAGCAGCCACCAATTATCTTTCAGTACGCAGTATTTT.

The V gene is TRBV25-1, the J gene TRBJ2-4, with 9 bases identical to TRBD2. The DNA end is more similar to TRBJ2-7, so the J call may be wrong. The CDR3 has 14 residues. Germline-derived CDR1 and CDR2 are MGHDK and SYGVNS. The CDR3 DNA sequence: TGTGCCAGCATCTTAGCGGGAGATCTAGACGAGCAGTACTTC. Protein product: CASILAGDLDEQYF.

The rearrangement joins TRBV5-6 to TRBJ1-5; no definite D call. V was cut by 4 bases and J by 2 bases, with 13 bases left in between. CDR1 is SGHDT, CDR2 YYEEEE, per germline. CDR3 length equals 15 residues. CDR3 DNA sequence: TGTGCCAGCAGCCCGTCCGGGTTGGGCAATCAGCCCCAGCATTTT. Its translation: CASSPSGLGNQPQHF.

V and J are TRBV3-1 and TRBJ1-2; D is possibly TRBD1 (6 bases). Deletions cut 4 bases from V and 8 bases from J, with 14 bases between. The CDR3 contains 13 residues. Germline assignment: CDR1 LGHDT and CDR2 YNNKEL (reference sequence). The CDR3, as DNA: TGTGCCAGCAGCCTACATACAGGGAAGGGCTACACCTTC. This sequence encodes CASSLHTGKGYTF.

This clonotype was recorded a few times. This chain connects TRBV20-1 to TRBJ1-5, with a possible D match to TRBD1 (6 bases). This CDR3 has 13 residues. V gave up 5 bases and J gave up 3 bases, with 11 bases separating them. The germline gives CDR1 DFQATT, CDR2 SNEGSKA (reference sequence). The CDR3 DNA reads as TGCAGTGCTGACACAGGGCCCAATCAGCCCCAGCATTTT. Translated, it gives CSADTGPNQPQHF.

The chain is built from TRBV20-1 and TRBJ2-5; D may be TRBD1 or TRBD2 (5 bases each). The CDR3 is 16 residues long. CDR1 is DFQATT, CDR2 SNEGSKA, per germline (reference sequence). Between the trimmed V and J ends, which lost 3 bases and 11 bases, there was a span of 28 bases. CDR3 residues: CSASSPGADNHNEQYF. CDR3 nucleotide sequence: TGCAGTGCTAGTTCCCCCGGGGCCGATAATCACAATGAGCAGTACTTC.

CDR3 loop: CASSGFADHYEQYF. In nucleotides, the CDR3 is TGTGCCAGCAGCGGGTTCGCAGACCACTACGAGCAGTACTTC. The rearrangement links TRBV9 to TRBJ2-4; D gene ambiguous. TRBJ2-7 matches the DNA end more closely, so the J call is doubtful. CDR1 and CDR2 from the germline V gene are SGDLS and YYNGEE. The CDR3 sequence is 14 residues long.

In this sample, this clonotype turned up a few times. The J gene is TRBJ2-2, the V gene TRBV5-1; D call uncertain. The V gene lost 0 bases and the J gene lost 4 bases, with 10 bases spanning the gap. Germline loops: CDR1 SGHRS, CDR2 YFSETQ. CDR3 length: 15 amino acids. The CDR3 DNA is TGCGCCAGCAGCTTGGGGCAGCTGACCACCGGGGAGCTGTTTTTT. Translation: CASSLGQLTTGELFF.

The J gene is TRBJ1-4, the V gene TRBV7-2; D remains ambiguous. CDR1 and CDR2 from the germline V gene are SGHTA and FQGNSA. The CDR3 contains 17 residues. Trimming removed 4 bases at V and 0 bases at J, with 15 bases between. CDR3 in DNA: TGTGCCAGCAGCTCCGTCAGGAGGGTAACAACTAATGAAAAACTGTTTTTT. Translation: CASSSVRRVTTNEKLFF.

This clonotype turned up a few times. The chain couples TRBV20-1 to TRBJ1-2, with D maybe TRBD1 (5 bases). Germline V lookup: CDR1 DFQATT, CDR2 SNEGSKA (reference sequence). The CDR3 has 14 amino acids. V was shortened by 3 bases and J by 5 bases, with 16 bases between the two germline ends. The CDR3 DNA reads TGCAGTGCTAGCGGTTCAGGGATCCTGTATGGCTACACCTTC. It is translated as CSASGSGILYGYTF.

The chain has TRBV6-6 and TRBJ1-3, with D perhaps matching TRBD1 (5 bases). The CDR3 covers 13 residues. V lost 5 bases, J lost 1 base, and 6 bases lay in between. The germline V gene encodes CDR1 MNHNY and CDR2 SVGAGI (reference sequence). CDR3 nucleotide sequence: TGTGCCAGCAGTCGGGGGTCTGGAAACACCATATATTTT. Translation gives CASSRGSGNTIYF.

CDR3 in DNA: TGCGCCAGCAGCTTGGACCCGAGCGGCTTGAGCTCCTACAATGAGCAGTTCTTC. Amino acids: CASSLDPSGLSSYNEQFF. The V call is TRBV5-1, the J call TRBJ2-1; D may be TRBD2 (5 bases). From germline, CDR1 is SGHRS and CDR2 YFSETQ. The CDR3 is 18 residues long. Trimming took 0 bases from V and 0 from J, leaving 16 bases between them.

This clonotype was counted a few times. This sequence joins TRBV5-1 and TRBJ1-5, with D perhaps matching TRBD1 (5 bases). The V end was cut by 5 bases, the J end by 0 bases, with 21 bases between. Per germline, CDR1 SGHRS and CDR2 YFSETQ. The CDR3 covers 18 residues. CDR3: CASSNPARDDYSNQPQHF. In nucleotides, the CDR3 is TGCGCCAGCAGTAATCCCGCTAGGGACGATTATAGCAATCAGCCCCAGCATTTT. Full variable domain (outside the CDR3, taken from reference TRBV5-1 and TRBJ1-5): KAGVTQTPRYLIKTRGQQVTLSCSPISGHRSVSWYQQTPGQGLQFLFEYFSETQRNKGNFPGRFSGRQFSNSRSEMNVSTLELGDSALYLCASSNPARDDYSNQPQHFGDGTRLSIL.

The V and J genes are TRBV5-1 and TRBJ1-2; TRBD1 agrees at 9 bases. Germline V gives CDR1 SGHRS, CDR2 YFSETQ. This CDR3 spans 15 amino acids. Trimming cost V 0 bases and J 5 bases; bases outside gene matches: 5. CDR3 sequence (DNA): TGCGCCAGCAGCTTGGAACAGGGGGCCCTTTATGGCTACACCTTC. Protein sequence: CASSLEQGALYGYTF.

This chain connects TRBV4-1 to TRBJ1-2; 9 bases fit TRBD1. CDR1 and CDR2 from the germline V gene are MGHRA and YSYEKL. V was clipped by 6 bases and J by 5 bases; unmatched bases: 13. This CDR3 is 16 amino acids long. This CDR3 reads CASRPGWDRDWYGYTF. CDR3 nucleotides: TGCGCCAGCAGGCCAGGATGGGACAGGGATTGGTATGGCTACACCTTC.

This chain joins TRBV4-1 and TRBJ1-1, with D tentatively TRBD1 (6 bases). The CDR3 consists of 16 residues. V lost 0 bases and J lost 1, with 12 bases in between. Per germline, CDR1 MGHRA and CDR2 YSYEKL. The CDR3 sequence: CASSQDPGGPNTEAFF. In DNA form, the CDR3 reads TGCGCCAGCAGCCAAGATCCCGGGGGCCCGAACACTGAAGCTTTCTTT.

Concerning this clonotype itself: The final CDR3 position lacks the conserved phenylalanine or tryptophan, pointing to a likely read error. The gene calls are TRBV4-1 and TRBJ2-1; 7 bases fit TRBD1. Trimming at V came to 8 bases and at J to 3 bases, leaving 13 bases not matched to a gene. The CDR3 extends over 16 amino acids. The V gene's germline CDR1 is MGHRA and CDR2 YSYEKL. CDR3 amino acids: CASRRPGQTIYNEQFS. DNA of the CDR3: TGCGCCAGCCGAAGACCGGGACAGACAATCTACAATGAGCAGTTCTCC.

The chain joins TRBV29-1 to TRBJ2-4; 8 bases align to TRBD2. The V gene's germline CDR1 is SQVTM and CDR2 ANQGSEA. This CDR3 spans 14 amino acids. Trimming took 4 bases from V and 8 from J; bases not matched to a gene: 10. Here the CDR3 reads CSVGISGVDDIQYF. The CDR3 nucleotides are TGCAGCGTTGGGATTAGCGGGGTGGATGACATTCAGTACTTC.

This clonotype was detected only once. V and J are TRBV2 and TRBJ1-3; 8 bases agree with TRBD1. V dropped 2 bases and J dropped 0; count of bases not matched to a gene: 9. This CDR3 region has 18 residues. Per germline, CDR1 SNHLY and CDR2 FYNNEI. The CDR3 DNA is TGTGCCAGCAGTGAATGGGGACAGGCCCTATCCTCTGGAAACACCATATATTTT. This translates into CASSEWGQALSSGNTIYF.

V and J are TRBV20-1 and TRBJ1-2; D ambiguous. CDR3 length: 13 residues. CDR1 is DFQATT, CDR2 SNEGSKA, per germline (reference sequence). Trimming left V 3 bases short and J 11 bases short, with 19 bases between. The CDR3 DNA follows: TGCAGTGCTAGGGCGGTCGAAACATTCGATTACACCTTC. This codes for CSARAVETFDYTF.

This clonotype occurred a few times. The DNA for the CDR3 is TGTGCCAGCAGCTTGCCTCCCACCGGGACAGAGTCACGAAACTATGGCTACACCTTC. It yields the protein CASSLPPTGTESRNYGYTF. The chain couples TRBV5-8 to TRBJ1-2; 7 bases match TRBD1. The V gene end was trimmed by 1 base and the J gene end by 2 bases; junction bases not matched to a gene: 17. CDR1 and CDR2 from the germline V gene are SGHTS and YDEGEE. The CDR3 runs to 19 residues.